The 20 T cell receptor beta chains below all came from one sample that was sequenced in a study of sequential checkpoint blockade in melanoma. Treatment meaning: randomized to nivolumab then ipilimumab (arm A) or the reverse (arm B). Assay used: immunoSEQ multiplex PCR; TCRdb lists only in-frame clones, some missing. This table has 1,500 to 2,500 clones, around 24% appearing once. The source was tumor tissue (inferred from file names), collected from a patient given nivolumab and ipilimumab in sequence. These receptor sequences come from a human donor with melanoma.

CDR3 protein: CASSLVVGRGPESAKNIQYF. DNA for the CDR3: TGTGCCAGCAGCTTAGTGGTGGGCAGGGGCCCGGAGTCGGCCAAAAACATTCAGTACTTC. The chain carries TRBV11-3 and TRBJ2-4, with D possibly matching TRBD1 (6 bases). CDR1 is SGHNT, CDR2 YENEEA, per germline. This CDR3 is 20 amino acids long. Trimming pared 1 base from V and 1 base from J, leaving 23 bases between.

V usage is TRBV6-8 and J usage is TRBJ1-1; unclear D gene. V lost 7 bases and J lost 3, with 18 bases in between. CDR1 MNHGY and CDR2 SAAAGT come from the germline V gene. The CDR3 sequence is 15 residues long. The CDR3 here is CASTTRTRGDTEAFF. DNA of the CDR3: TGTGCCAGCACCACCCGGACTCGTGGGGACACTGAAGCTTTCTTT.

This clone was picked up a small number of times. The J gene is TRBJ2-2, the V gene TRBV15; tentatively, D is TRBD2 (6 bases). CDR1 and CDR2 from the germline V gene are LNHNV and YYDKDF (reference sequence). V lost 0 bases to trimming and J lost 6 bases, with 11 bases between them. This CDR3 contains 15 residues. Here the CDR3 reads CATSRDRSGAGELFF. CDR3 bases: TGTGCCACCAGCAGAGACCGGTCGGGGGCCGGGGAGCTGTTTTTT.

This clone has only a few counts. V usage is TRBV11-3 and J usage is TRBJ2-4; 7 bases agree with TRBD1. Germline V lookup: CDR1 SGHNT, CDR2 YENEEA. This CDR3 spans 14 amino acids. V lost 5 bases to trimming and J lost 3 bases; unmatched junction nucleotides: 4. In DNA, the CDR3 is TGTGCCAGCAGCCCTCGGGACAGCAAAAACATTCAGTACTTC. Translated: CASSPRDSKNIQYF. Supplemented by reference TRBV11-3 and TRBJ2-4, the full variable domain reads EAGVVQSPRYKIIEKKQPVAFWCNPISGHNTLYWYLQNLGQGPELLIRYENEEAVDDSQLPKDRFSAERLKGVDSTLKIQPAELGDSAVYLCASSPRDSKNIQYFGAGTRLSVL.

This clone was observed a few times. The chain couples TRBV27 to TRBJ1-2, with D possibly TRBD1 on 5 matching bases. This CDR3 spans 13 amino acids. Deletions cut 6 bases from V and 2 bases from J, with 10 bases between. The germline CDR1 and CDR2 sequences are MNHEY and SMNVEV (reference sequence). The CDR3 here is CASRKTANYGYTF. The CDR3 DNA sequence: TGTGCCAGCAGAAAGACAGCCAACTATGGCTACACCTTC.

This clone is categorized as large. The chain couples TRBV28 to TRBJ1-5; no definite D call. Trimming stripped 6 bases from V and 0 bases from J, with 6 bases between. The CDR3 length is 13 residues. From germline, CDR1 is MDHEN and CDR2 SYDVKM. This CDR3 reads CASSGNSNQPQHF. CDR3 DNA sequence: TGTGCCAGCAGCGGTAATAGCAATCAGCCCCAGCATTTT. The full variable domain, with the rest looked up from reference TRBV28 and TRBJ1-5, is DVKVTQSSRYLVKRTGEKVFLECVQDMDHENMFWYRQDPGLGLRLIYFSYDVKMKEKGDIPEGYSVSREKKERFSLILESASTNQTSMYLCASSGNSNQPQHFGDGTRLSIL.

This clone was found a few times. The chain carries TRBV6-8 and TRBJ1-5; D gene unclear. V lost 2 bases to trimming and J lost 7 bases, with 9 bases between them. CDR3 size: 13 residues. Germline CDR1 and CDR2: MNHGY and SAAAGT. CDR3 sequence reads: CASSYRETQPQHF. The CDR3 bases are TGTGCCAGCAGTTACAGGGAAACGCAGCCCCAGCATTTT.

CDR3 in amino acids: CASSNGLAGPWAQYF. In nucleotides, the CDR3 is TGTGCCAGTAGTAACGGCCTAGCGGGTCCTTGGGCCCAGTACTTC. The V and J genes are TRBV19 and TRBJ2-5; 8 bases line up with TRBD2. Trimming at V came to 4 bases and at J to 9 bases, leaving 13 bases not matched to a gene. Germline V lookup: CDR1 LNHDA, CDR2 SQIVND (reference sequence). The CDR3 spans 15 residues.

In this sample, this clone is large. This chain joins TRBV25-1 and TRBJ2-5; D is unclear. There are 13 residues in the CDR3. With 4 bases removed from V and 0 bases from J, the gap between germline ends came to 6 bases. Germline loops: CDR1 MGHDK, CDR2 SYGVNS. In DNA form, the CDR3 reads TGTGCCAGCAGTGGACATTACCAAGAGACCCAGTACTTC. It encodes CASSGHYQETQYF. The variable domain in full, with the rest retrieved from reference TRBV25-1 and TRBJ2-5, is EADIYQTPRYLVIGTGKKITLECSQTMGHDKMYWYQQDPGMELHLIHYSYGVNSTEKGDLSSESTVSRIRTEHFPLTLESARPSHTSQYLCASSGHYQETQYFGPGTRLLVL.

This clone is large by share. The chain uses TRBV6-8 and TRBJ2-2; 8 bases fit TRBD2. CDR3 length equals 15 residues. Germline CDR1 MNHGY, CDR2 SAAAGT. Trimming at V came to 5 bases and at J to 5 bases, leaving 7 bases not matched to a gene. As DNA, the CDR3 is TGTGCCAGCAGTACTATAGCGGGAACTACCGGGGAGCTGTTTTTT. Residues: CASSTIAGTTGELFF.

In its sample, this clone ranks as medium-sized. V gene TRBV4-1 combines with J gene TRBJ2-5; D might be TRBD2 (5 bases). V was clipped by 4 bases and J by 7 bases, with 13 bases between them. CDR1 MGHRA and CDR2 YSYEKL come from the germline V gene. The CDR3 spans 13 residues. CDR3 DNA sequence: TGCGCCAGCAGCCGTTTTCGTGGACTGACCCAGTACTTC. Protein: CASSRFRGLTQYF.

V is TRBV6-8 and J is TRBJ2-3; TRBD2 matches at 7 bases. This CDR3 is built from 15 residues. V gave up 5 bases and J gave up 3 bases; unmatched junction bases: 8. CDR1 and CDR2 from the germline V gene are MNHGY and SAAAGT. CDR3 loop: CASSLSSGDTDTQYF. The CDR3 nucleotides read TGTGCCAGCAGTCTGTCCAGCGGGGATACAGATACGCAGTATTTT.

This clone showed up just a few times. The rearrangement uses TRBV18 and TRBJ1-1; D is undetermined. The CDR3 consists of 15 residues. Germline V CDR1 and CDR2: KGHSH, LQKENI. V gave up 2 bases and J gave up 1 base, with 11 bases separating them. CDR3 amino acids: CASSPRDSWNTEAFF. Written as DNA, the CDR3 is TGTGCCAGCTCACCAAGGGATAGCTGGAACACTGAAGCTTTCTTT.

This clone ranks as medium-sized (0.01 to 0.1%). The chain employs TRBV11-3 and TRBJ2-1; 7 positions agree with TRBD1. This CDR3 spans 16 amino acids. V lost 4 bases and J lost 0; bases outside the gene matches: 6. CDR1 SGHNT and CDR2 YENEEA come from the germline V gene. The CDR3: CASSSPGQLSYNEQFF. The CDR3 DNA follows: TGTGCCAGCAGCTCTCCGGGACAGCTCTCCTACAATGAGCAGTTCTTC. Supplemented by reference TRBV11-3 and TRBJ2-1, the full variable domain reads EAGVVQSPRYKIIEKKQPVAFWCNPISGHNTLYWYLQNLGQGPELLIRYENEEAVDDSQLPKDRFSAERLKGVDSTLKIQPAELGDSAVYLCASSSPGQLSYNEQFFGPGTRLTVL.

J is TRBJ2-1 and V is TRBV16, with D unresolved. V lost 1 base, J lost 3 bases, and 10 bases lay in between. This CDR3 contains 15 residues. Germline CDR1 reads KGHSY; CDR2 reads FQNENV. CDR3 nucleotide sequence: TGTGCCAGCAGCCAATTGGGTGGAATCTACAATGAGCAGTTCTTC. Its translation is CASSQLGGIYNEQFF.

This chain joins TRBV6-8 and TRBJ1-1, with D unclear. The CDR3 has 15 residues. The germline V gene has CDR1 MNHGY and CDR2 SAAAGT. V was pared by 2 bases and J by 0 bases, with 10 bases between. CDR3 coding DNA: TGTGCCAGCAGTTACGGGCCTCAGGTGAACACTGAAGCTTTCTTT. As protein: CASSYGPQVNTEAFF.

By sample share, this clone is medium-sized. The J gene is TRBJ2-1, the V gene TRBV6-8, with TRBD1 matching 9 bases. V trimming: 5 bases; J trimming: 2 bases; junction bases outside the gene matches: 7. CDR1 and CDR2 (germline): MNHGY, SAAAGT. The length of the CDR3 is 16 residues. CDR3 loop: CASSLMGQGPYNEQFF. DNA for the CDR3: TGTGCCAGCAGTCTAATGGGACAGGGACCCTACAATGAGCAGTTCTTC.

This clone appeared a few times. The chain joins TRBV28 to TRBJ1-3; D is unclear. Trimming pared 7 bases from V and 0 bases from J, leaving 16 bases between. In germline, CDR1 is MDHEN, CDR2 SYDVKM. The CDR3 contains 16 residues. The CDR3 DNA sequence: TGTGCCAGCACCACCACCGCAGCAAGCTCTGGAAACACCATATATTTT. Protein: CASTTTAASSGNTIYF.

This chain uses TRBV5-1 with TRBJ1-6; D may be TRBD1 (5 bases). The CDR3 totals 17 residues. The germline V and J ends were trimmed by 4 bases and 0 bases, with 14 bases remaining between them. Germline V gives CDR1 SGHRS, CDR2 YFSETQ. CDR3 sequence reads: CASSRQSLSSYNSPLHF. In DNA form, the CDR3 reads TGCGCCAGCAGCAGACAGTCCCTGAGCTCCTATAATTCACCCCTCCACTTT. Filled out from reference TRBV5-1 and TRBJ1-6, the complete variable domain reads KAGVTQTPRYLIKTRGQQVTLSCSPISGHRSVSWYQQTPGQGLQFLFEYFSETQRNKGNFPGRFSGRQFSNSRSEMNVSTLELGDSALYLCASSRQSLSSYNSPLHFGNGTRLTVT.

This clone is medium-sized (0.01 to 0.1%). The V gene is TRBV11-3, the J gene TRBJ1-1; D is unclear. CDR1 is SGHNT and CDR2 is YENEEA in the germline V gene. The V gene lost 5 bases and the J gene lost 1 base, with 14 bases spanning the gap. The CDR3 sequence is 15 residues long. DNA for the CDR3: TGTGCCAGCAGCCAAGGCTTGGCGGAGAACACTGAAGCTTTCTTT. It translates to CASSQGLAENTEAFF.